The clone carrying this T cell receptor beta chain was detected a few times. The data were produced by immunoSEQ multiplex PCR, yet TCRdb's version contains in-frame clones alone and is incomplete. The data show just under 20,000 clones, with 80% to 90% seen just once and about 7.5% held by the top ten. These data originate in a study of T cell changes during pregnancy in multiple sclerosis. V lost 3 bases to trimming and J lost 2 bases; unmatched junction nucleotides: 3. The CDR3 consists of 15 residues. Per the germline V gene, CDR1 is MNHNS and CDR2 is SASEGT. The receptor comes from a female donor in good health, enrolled as a control in a pregnancy study. The source material was CD8+ T cells from peripheral blood mononuclear cells, sampled in the second trimester of pregnancy. The V and J genes are TRBV6-1 and TRBJ2-7; 11 nucleotides line up with TRBD2. The CDR3 protein is CASSDGTSGAYEQYF. In DNA, the CDR3 is TGTGCCAGCAGTGACGGGACTAGCGGCGCCTACGAGCAGTACTTC.